The clone carrying this T cell receptor beta chain was seen ten or more times. Its antigen is as yet unknown. This sample stems from a study of CD8 T cells in ankylosing spondylitis. Study-wide points: Certain motif variants had earlier appeared in reactive arthritis synovial fluid and blood.

The V end was cut by 3 bases, the J end by 2 bases, with 10 bases between. This CDR3 has 14 residues. The germline V gene encodes CDR1 MDHEN and CDR2 SYDVKM. One entry per CDR3 protein, called by TCRdb with MiXCR from the 5' RACE reads. The sample lists 150,000 or so distinct CDR3 sequences; 11% were seen once. This sequence was found in a male donor with ankylosing spondylitis or in good health (not recorded which). Sequencing was carried out using blood, either unsorted or a sorted T cell fraction (not recorded which). The rearrangement joins TRBV28 to TRBJ1-1; D is unresolved. CDR3 sequence: CASSFGDVNTEAFF. As DNA, the CDR3 is TGTGCCAGCAGTTTTGGAGACGTAAACACTGAAGCTTTCTTT.